The 15 T cell receptor beta chains listed next were all sequenced from one sample in a study of low-dose radiotherapy and immunotherapy resistance in tumors. Primers used for first-strand cDNA, a TRAV- and TRBV-specific set, covered both alpha and beta chains. Both a constant-region primer and a V-primer adapter served to amplify TCRs across 20 PCR cycles. TCRdb reprocessed the reads with MiXCR, giving one entry per CDR3 protein. Counted here are several thousand distinct CDR3 sequences, about 50% occurring once; the ten biggest clones make up roughly 13%. The receptors were sampled from a human donor with advanced metastatic prostate, ovarian, gallbladder or colorectal cancer (not recorded which). This table probably holds off-target reads from a library built for another chain.

The CDR3 spells CASSYSFLSVAGVHEQYF. The CDR3 DNA is TGTGCCAGCAGTTACTCTTTCCTCTCCGTAGCGGGGGTCCACGAGCAGTACTTC. This chain connects TRBV6-8 to TRBJ2-7; 9 bases fit TRBD2. The V gene end was trimmed by 0 bases and the J gene end by 5 bases; junction bases not matched to a gene: 14. Germline assignment: CDR1 MNHGY and CDR2 SAAAGT. CDR3 length: 18 amino acids.

The V and J genes are TRBV7-8 and TRBJ2-3; 7 bases fit TRBD2. CDR1 SGHVS and CDR2 FQNEAQ come from the germline V gene. The CDR3 has 16 residues. Trimming cost V 1 base and J 3 bases; bases outside gene matches: 7. This CDR3 is CASSLVVLATTDTQYF. Written as DNA, the CDR3 is TGTGCCAGCAGCTTAGTTGTACTAGCGACGACAGATACGCAGTATTTT. Variable domain in full (rest from reference TRBV7-8 and TRBJ2-3): GAGVSQSPRYKVAKRGQDVALRCDPISGHVSLFWYQQALGQGPEFLTYFQNEAQLDKSGLPSDRFFAERPEGSVSTLKIQRTQQEDSAVYLCASSLVVLATTDTQYFGPGTRLTVL.

The chain employs TRBV5-4 and TRBJ2-7, with D perhaps TRBD1 or TRBD2 (5 bases each). Germline V lookup: CDR1 SGHNT, CDR2 YYREEE (reference sequence). This CDR3 is 14 amino acids long. V dropped 4 bases and J dropped 2 bases, with 13 bases sitting between them. DNA of the CDR3: TGTGCCAGCAGCCCTGGGACGGTTCCCTACGAGCAGTACTTC. Translated: CASSPGTVPYEQYF. Full variable domain (rest looked up from reference TRBV5-4 and TRBJ2-7): ETGVTQSPTHLIKTRGQQVTLRCSSQSGHNTVSWYQQALGQGPQFIFQYYREEENGRGNFPPRFSGLQFPNYSSELNVNALELDDSALYLCASSPGTVPYEQYFGPGTRLTVT.

This clonotype came up a few times. The V call is TRBV30, the J call TRBJ2-5; TRBD1 agrees at 7 bases. The CDR3 spans 15 residues. With 2 bases clipped from V and 6 bases from J, the junction kept 12 bases outside the gene matches. Germline V gene lookup returns CDR1 GTSNPN and CDR2 SVGIG (reference sequence). The CDR3 DNA follows: TGTGCCTGGAGTCACATTTCGTGGGACAGTAAGACCCAGTACTTC. Its protein is CAWSHISWDSKTQYF.

The chain recombines TRBV2 with TRBJ2-1, with unresolved D. Germline-derived CDR1 and CDR2 are SNHLY and FYNNEI. The CDR3 spans 14 residues. Trimming took 8 bases from V and 0 from J, leaving 11 bases between them. CDR3 DNA sequence: TGTGCCAGCCAAAAACAGAACTCCTACAATGAGCAGTTCTTC. It specifies CASQKQNSYNEQFF.

In its sample, this clonotype was seen a few times. The V and J genes are TRBV3-1 and TRBJ1-1; no clear D. Between the trimmed V and J ends, which lost 1 base and 2 bases, there was a span of 11 bases. There are 15 residues in the CDR3. CDR1 is LGHDT and CDR2 is YNNKEL in the germline V gene (reference sequence). The CDR3 reads CASSQGRASNTEAFF. The CDR3, as DNA: TGTGCCAGCAGCCAAGGCCGGGCCTCCAACACTGAAGCTTTCTTT.

This clonotype was recorded only once. CDR3 DNA sequence: TGTGCCAGCAGTGCACTGTCCTCCTACGAGCAGTACTTC. Translating it yields CASSALSSYEQYF. The chain has TRBV2 and TRBJ2-7; D remains ambiguous. Germline V gene sequence: CDR1 SNHLY, CDR2 FYNNEI. This CDR3 region has 13 residues. V lost 4 bases, J lost 0 bases, and 7 bases lay in between.

The rearrangement joins TRBV29-1 to TRBJ1-5; D remains ambiguous. The CDR3 consists of 13 residues. The V gene lost 7 bases and the J gene lost 2 bases, with 12 bases spanning the gap. CDR1 is SQVTM, CDR2 ANQGSEA, per germline. CDR3 protein: CSALTPGNQPQHF. The DNA for the CDR3 is TGCAGCGCCCTCACCCCTGGCAATCAGCCCCAGCATTTT.

V gene TRBV13 combines with J gene TRBJ2-3; the match to TRBD1 covers 9 bases. With V trimmed by 5 bases and J by 1 base, 10 bases remained unmatched. Germline CDR1 PRHDT, CDR2 FYEKMQ (reference sequence). The CDR3 runs 17 residues. DNA of the CDR3: TGTGCCAGCAGCGCAACTCCACAGGGGGCGCGCACAGATACGCAGTATTTT. Translating gives CASSATPQGARTDTQYF.

The chain uses TRBV5-6 and TRBJ1-3; D is undetermined. V dropped 3 bases and J dropped 10 bases, with 8 bases sitting between them. The CDR3 runs to 11 residues. The germline CDR1 and CDR2 sequences are SGHDT and YYEEEE. This chain's CDR3 is CASSYGYTIYF. The CDR3 region has the DNA TGTGCCAGCAGCTACGGATATACCATATATTTT. The full variable domain, with the rest looked up from reference TRBV5-6 and TRBJ1-3, is DAGVTQSPTHLIKTRGQQVTLRCSPKSGHDTVSWYQQALGQGPQFIFQYYEEEERQRGNFPDRFSGHQFPNYSSELNVNALLLGDSALYLCASSYGYTIYFGEGSWLTVV.

The rearrangement links TRBV9 to TRBJ2-1; D call uncertain. CDR1 is SGDLS and CDR2 is YYNGEE in the germline V gene. CDR3 size: 13 residues. Trimming pared 2 bases from V and 2 bases from J, leaving 5 bases between. DNA of the CDR3: TGTGCCAGCAGCGTTGGGACCTACAATGAGCAGTTCTTC. Protein sequence: CASSVGTYNEQFF.

This clonotype was seen only a few times. The chain couples TRBV19 to TRBJ1-2, with D uncertain. With 10 bases removed from V and 8 bases from J, the gap between germline ends came to 14 bases. The germline V gene encodes CDR1 LNHDA and CDR2 SQIVND (reference sequence). CDR3 length: 11 residues. CDR3 in amino acids: CATPLSQGYTF. The CDR3 region has the DNA TGTGCCACCCCCCTCTCGCAGGGCTACACCTTC.

This chain uses TRBV7-9 with TRBJ1-1; unclear D gene. The length of the CDR3 is 15 residues. The germline V and J ends were trimmed by 5 bases and 5 bases, with 18 bases remaining between them. In germline, CDR1 is SEHNR, CDR2 FQNEAQ (reference sequence). This CDR3 reads CASSPFGLPGTEAFF. In DNA, the CDR3 is TGTGCCAGCAGCCCTTTCGGGCTACCCGGGACTGAAGCTTTCTTT.

As regards this clonotype: Germline and junction disagree at one end, which may indicate a read error. The chain recombines TRBV3-1 with TRBJ1-4; D ambiguous. The CDR3 totals 14 residues. Germline values: CDR1 LGHDT, CDR2 YNNKEL (reference sequence). The CDR3 DNA reads TGTGCCAGCGGCCAAGATGGAGGAGGTGAAAAACTGTTTTTT. Translation gives CASGQDGGGEKLFF.

The gene calls are TRBV12-3 or TRBV12-4 and TRBJ2-7; no clear D gene. CDR3 size: 13 residues. Deletions cut 5 bases from V and 6 bases from J, with 14 bases between. The CDR3 loop reads CASSLASTGEQYF. CDR3 bases: TGTGCCAGCAGTCTCGCAAGCACCGGCGAGCAGTACTTC.